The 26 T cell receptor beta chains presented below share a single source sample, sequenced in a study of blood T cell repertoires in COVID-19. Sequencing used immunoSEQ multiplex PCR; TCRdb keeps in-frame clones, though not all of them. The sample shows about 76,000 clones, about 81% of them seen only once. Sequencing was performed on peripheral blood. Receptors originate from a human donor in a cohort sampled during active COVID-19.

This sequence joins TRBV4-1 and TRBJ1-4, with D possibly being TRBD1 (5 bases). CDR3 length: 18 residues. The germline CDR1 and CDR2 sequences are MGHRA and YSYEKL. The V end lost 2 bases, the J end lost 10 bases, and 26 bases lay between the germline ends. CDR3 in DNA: TGCGCCAGCAGCCAACCCAGGGATCCGGGGGTCATCTCTCGAAAACTGTTTTTT. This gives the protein CASSQPRDPGVISRKLFF.

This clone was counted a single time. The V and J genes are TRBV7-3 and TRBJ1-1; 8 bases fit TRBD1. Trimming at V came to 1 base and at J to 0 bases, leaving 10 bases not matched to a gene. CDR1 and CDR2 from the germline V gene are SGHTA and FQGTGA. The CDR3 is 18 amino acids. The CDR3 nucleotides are TGTGCCAGCAGCTTAAGTGGGGGACAGGCTAACATGAACACTGAAGCTTTCTTT. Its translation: CASSLSGGQANMNTEAFF.

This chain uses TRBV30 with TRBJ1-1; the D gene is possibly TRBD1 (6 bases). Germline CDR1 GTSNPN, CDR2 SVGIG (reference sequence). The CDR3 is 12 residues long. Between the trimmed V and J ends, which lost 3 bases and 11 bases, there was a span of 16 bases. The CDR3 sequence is CAWSPVGGEAFF. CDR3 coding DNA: TGTGCCTGGAGCCCAGTAGGGGGGGAGGCTTTCTTT.

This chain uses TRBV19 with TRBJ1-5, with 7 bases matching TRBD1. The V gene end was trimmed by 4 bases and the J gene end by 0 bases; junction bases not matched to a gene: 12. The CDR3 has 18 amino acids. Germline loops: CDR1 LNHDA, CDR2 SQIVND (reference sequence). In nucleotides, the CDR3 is TGTGCCAGTAGTACGATAGACAGGGCTCAAGATAGCAATCAGCCCCAGCATTTT. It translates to CASSTIDRAQDSNQPQHF.

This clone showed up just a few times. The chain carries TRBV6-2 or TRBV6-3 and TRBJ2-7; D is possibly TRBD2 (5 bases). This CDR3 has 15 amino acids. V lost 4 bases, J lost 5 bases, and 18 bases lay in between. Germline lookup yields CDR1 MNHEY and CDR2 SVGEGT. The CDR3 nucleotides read TGTGCCAGCAGTTCCCTCGGTGAGGGCCTCGACGAGCAGTACTTC. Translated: CASSSLGEGLDEQYF.

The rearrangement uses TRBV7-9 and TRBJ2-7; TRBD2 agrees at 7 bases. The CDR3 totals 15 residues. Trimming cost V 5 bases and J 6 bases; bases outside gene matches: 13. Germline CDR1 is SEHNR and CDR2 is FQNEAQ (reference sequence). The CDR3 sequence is CASSRVGGLVFEQYF. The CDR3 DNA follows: TGTGCCAGCAGCCGGGTGGGAGGGTTGGTGTTCGAGCAGTACTTC.

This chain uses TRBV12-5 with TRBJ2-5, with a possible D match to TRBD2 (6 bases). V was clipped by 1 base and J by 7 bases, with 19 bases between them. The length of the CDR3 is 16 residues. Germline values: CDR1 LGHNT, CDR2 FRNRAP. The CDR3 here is CASGLGTNPLSGTQYF. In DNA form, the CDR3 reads TGTGCTAGTGGTTTGGGGACTAATCCGTTGTCCGGGACCCAGTACTTC.

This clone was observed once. In DNA form, the CDR3 reads TGTGCCAGCAGTAGGGACAGCGAACGCAATCAGCCCCAGCATTTT. Translating gives CASSRDSERNQPQHF. The V and J genes are TRBV9 and TRBJ1-5; 7 bases match TRBD1. Trimming took 5 bases from V and 2 from J; bases not matched to a gene: 7. The CDR3 has 15 residues. CDR1 SGDLS and CDR2 YYNGEE come from the germline V gene.

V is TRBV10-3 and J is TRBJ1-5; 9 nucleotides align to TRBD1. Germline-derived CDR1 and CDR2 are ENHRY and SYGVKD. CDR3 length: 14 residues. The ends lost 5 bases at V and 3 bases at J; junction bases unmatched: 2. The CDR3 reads CAISRQGDNQPQHF. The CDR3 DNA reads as TGTGCCATCAGTCGACAGGGGGACAATCAGCCCCAGCATTTT.

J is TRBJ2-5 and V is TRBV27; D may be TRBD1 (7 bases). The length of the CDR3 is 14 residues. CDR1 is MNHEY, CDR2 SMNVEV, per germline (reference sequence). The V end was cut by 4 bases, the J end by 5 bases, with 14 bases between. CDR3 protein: CASSSQGGWETQYF. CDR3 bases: TGTGCCAGCAGTTCGCAGGGGGGATGGGAGACCCAGTACTTC.

CDR3 bases: TGTGCCAGCAGCTTCCTGGGGACAGCAGATTCACCCCTCCACTTT. This encodes CASSFLGTADSPLHF. The genes are TRBV11-2 and TRBJ1-6, with 7 bases that match TRBD1. J was trimmed by 8 bases and V by 3 bases; bases with no gene match: 7. The CDR3 contains 15 residues. Germline V gene sequence: CDR1 SGHAT, CDR2 FQNNGV.

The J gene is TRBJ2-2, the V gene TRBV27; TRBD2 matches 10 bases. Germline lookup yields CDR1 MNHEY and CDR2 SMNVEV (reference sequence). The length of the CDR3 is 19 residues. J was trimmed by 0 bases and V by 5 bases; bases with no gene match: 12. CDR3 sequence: CASSLLPGLATSNTGELFF. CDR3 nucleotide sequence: TGTGCCAGCAGTCTCCTTCCGGGACTAGCGACATCGAACACCGGGGAGCTGTTTTTT.

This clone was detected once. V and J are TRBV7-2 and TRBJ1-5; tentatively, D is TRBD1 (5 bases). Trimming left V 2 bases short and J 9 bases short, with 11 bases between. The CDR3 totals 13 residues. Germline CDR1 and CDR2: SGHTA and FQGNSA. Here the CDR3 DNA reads TGTGCCAGCAGCTTAAACAGCCAGGGGCCCCAGCATTTT. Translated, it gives CASSLNSQGPQHF.

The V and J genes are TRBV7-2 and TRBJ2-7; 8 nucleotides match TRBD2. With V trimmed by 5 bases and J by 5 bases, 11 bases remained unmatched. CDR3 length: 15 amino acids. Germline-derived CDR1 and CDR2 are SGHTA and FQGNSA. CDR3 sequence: CASSPPGLVFHEQYF. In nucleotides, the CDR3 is TGTGCCAGCAGCCCGCCGGGACTAGTATTCCACGAGCAGTACTTC.

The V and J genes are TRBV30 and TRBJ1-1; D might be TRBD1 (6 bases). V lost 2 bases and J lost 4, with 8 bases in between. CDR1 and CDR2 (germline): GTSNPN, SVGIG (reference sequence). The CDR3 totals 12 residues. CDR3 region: CAWSRGGTEAFF. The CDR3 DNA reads TGTGCCTGGAGTCGAGGGGGCACTGAAGCTTTCTTT.

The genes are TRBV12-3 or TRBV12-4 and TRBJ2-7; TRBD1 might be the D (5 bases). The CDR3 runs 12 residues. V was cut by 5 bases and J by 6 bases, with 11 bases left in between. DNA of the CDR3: TGTGCCAGCAGTATCAGGGTGGGCGAGCAGTACTTC. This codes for CASSIRVGEQYF.

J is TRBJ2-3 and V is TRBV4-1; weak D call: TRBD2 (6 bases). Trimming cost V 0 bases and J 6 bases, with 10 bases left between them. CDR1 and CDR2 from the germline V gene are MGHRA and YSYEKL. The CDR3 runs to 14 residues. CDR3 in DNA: TGCGCCAGCAGCCAAGATGCAGGGAGGGATACGCAGTATTTT. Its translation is CASSQDAGRDTQYF.

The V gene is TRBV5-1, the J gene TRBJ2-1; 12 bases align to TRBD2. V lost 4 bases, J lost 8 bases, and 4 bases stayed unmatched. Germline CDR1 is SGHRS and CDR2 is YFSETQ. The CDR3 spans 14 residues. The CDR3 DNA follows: TGCGCCAGCAGCCCAAGACTAGCGGGGGATGAGCAGTTCTTC. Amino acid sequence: CASSPRLAGDEQFF.

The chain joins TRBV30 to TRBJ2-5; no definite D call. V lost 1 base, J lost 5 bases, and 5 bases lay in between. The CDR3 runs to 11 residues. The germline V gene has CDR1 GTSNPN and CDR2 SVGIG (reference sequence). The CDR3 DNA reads TGTGCCTGGAGTGCCCTGGAGACCCAGTACTTC. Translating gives CAWSALETQYF.

In nucleotides, the CDR3 is TGTGCCAGCAGTTATAGATCCTATGGCTACACCTTC. Amino acid sequence: CASSYRSYGYTF. J is TRBJ1-2 and V is TRBV6-6; D is unclear. There are 12 residues in the CDR3. V dropped 3 bases and J dropped 4 bases, with 6 bases sitting between them. Germline V lookup: CDR1 MNHNY, CDR2 SVGAGI (reference sequence).

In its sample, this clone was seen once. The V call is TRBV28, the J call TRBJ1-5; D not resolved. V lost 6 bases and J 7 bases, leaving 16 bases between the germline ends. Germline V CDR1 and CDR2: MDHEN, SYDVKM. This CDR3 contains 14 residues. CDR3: CASSPPGSGQPQHF. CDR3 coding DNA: TGTGCCAGCAGCCCACCCGGGTCCGGACAGCCCCAGCATTTT.

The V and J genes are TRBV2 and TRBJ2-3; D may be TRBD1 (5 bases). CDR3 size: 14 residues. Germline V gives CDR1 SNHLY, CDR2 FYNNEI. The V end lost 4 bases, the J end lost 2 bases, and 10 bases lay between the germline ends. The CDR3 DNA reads TGTGCCAGCAGTGCACAGGATTTCACAGATACGCAGTATTTT. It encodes CASSAQDFTDTQYF. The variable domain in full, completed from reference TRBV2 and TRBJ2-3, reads EPEVTQTPSHQVTQMGQEVILRCVPISNHLYFYWYRQILGQKVEFLVSFYNNEISEKSEIFDDQFSVERPDGSNFTLKIRSTKLEDSAMYFCASSAQDFTDTQYFGPGTRLTVL.

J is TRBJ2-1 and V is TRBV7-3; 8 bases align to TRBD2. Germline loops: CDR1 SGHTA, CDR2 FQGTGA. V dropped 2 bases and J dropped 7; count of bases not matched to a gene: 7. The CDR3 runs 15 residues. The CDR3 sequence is CASSLFGGAWNEQFF. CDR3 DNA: TGTGCCAGCAGCTTATTCGGGGGGGCCTGGAATGAGCAGTTCTTC. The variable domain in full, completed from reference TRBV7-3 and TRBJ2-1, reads GAGVSQTPSNKVTEKGKYVELRCDPISGHTALYWYRQSLGQGPEFLIYFQGTGAADDSGLPNDRFFAVRPEGSVSTLKIQRTERGDSAVYLCASSLFGGAWNEQFFGPGTRLTVL.

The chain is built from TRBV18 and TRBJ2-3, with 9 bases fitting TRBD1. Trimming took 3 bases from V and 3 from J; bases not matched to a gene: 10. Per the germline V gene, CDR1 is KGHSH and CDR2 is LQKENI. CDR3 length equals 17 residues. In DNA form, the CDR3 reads TGTGCCAGCTCACCGGGCCAAGGACAGGGGAGGACAGATACGCAGTATTTT. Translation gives CASSPGQGQGRTDTQYF. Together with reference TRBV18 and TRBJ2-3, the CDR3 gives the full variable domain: NAGVMQNPRHLVRRRGQEARLRCSPMKGHSHVYWYRQLPEEGLKFMVYLQKENIIDESGMPKERFSAEFPKEGPSILRIQQVVRGDSAAYFCASSPGQGQGRTDTQYFGPGTRLTVL.

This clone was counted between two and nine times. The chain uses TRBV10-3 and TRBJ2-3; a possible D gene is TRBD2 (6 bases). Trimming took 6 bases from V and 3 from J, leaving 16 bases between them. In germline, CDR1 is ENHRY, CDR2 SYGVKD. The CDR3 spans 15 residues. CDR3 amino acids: CAIREGTGPTDTQYF. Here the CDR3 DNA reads TGTGCCATCAGGGAGGGAACAGGTCCAACAGATACGCAGTATTTT.

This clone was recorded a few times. The CDR3 sequence: CATSRGRGSDTQYF. The CDR3 bases are TGTGCCACCAGCAGAGGGCGGGGGTCAGATACGCAGTATTTT. The chain combines TRBV15 with TRBJ2-3; TRBD2 matches at 7 bases. J lost 4 bases, V lost 1 base, and 2 bases had no gene match. This CDR3 has 14 residues. Germline lookup yields CDR1 LNHNV and CDR2 YYDKDF (reference sequence).